This T cell receptor (beta chain) came from a study of CD8 T cells in Susac syndrome. On the study more broadly: Active disease was present in 5 or 6 of the sequenced Susac syndrome patients, and remission in eight or nine. Patients with Susac syndrome were, at the time of blood collection, therapy-naive, maintained on corticosteroids, or maintained on intravenous immunoglobulin alone.

Random hexamers were used to reverse transcribe an amount of about 0.45 to 1 ug RNA. Amplification of TCR beta CDR3 by immunoSEQ multiplex PCR spanned 54 Vbeta and 13 Jbeta. TCRdb recomputed calls from the immunoSEQ multiplex PCR reads with MiXCR, one row per CDR3 protein. The table has about 180,000 distinct CDR3 sequences, roughly 94% seen once. The Susac syndrome patients fit the recently defined diagnostic criteria for definite or probable disease. The V segment lost 2 bases and the J segment 1 base; nucleotides outside the gene matches: 4. CDR1 is MDHEN and CDR2 is SYDVKM in the germline V gene. The CDR3 has 15 residues.

Sequenced material: CD4+ T cells from PBMCs. This chain uses TRBV28 with TRBJ2-7; 8 bases map to TRBD1. The origin of this receptor is a human donor with Susac syndrome. DNA for the CDR3: TGTGCCAGCAGTTTAACGGACAGGGATTCCTACGAGCAGTACTTC. This encodes CASSLTDRDSYEQYF.